The rows below give T cell receptor beta chains drawn from one sample of a study of cytomegalovirus exposure and HLA in healthy donors. The table came from immunoSEQ multiplex PCR; TCRdb's copy has only in-frame clones and leaves some out. The sample consists of 120,000 to 150,000 clones, roughly 80% of them appearing once. The source material was PBMCs. The receptors here all came from a female donor in good health and CMV-seronegative. CDR3s include the opening cysteine and the closing phenylalanine or tryptophan. A D gene is named only where the DNA matches it firmly. Some rows mark clone size as missing; the rest say once, few, many or name a class of expanded clone.

size,J,D,V,DNA,CDR3
NA,TRBJ1-6,TRBD1,TRBV5-6,TGTGCCAGCAGTTGGGACAGCTCCTATAATTCACCCCTCCACTTT,CASSWDSSYNSPLHF
NA,TRBJ1-4,NA,TRBV9,TGTGCCAGCAGCCCCCGGGCAACTAATGAAAAACTGTTTTTT,CASSPRATNEKLFF
NA,TRBJ1-4,NA,TRBV11-2,TGTGCCAGCAGTTTACGGGGTTGGGAAGGAAAACTGTTTTTT,CASSLRGWEGKLFF
NA,TRBJ1-5,TRBD1,TRBV4-1,TGCGCCAGCAGCCAAGATTTCGGTAGGGGGCGGCGCAATCAGCCCCAGCATTTT,CASSQDFGRGRRNQPQHF
NA,TRBJ1-2,TRBD1,TRBV30,TGTGCCTGGAGTTCCGGGACAGTCTATGGCTACACCTTC,CAWSSGTVYGYTF
NA,TRBJ2-3,TRBD2,TRBV12-5,TGTGCTAGTGGTTTGGTTACGGGGTCCGCGGGAGGATCCGATACGCAGTATTTT,CASGLVTGSAGGSDTQYF
NA,TRBJ1-1,NA,TRBV27,TGTGCCAGCAGTTTCTTACAGGAGAACACTGAAGCTTTCTTT,CASSFLQENTEAFF
once,TRBJ1-2,NA,TRBV28,TGTGCCAGCAGTTTAGCGGGTGGCTACACCTTC,CASSLAGGYTF
NA,TRBJ2-7,NA,TRBV5-1,TGCGCCAGCAGCTTGGGGGACTCATCAAGCTCCTACGAGCAGTACTTC,CASSLGDSSSSYEQYF
NA,TRBJ2-1,TRBD2,TRBV7-6,TGTGCCAGCAGCTTAGAAATAGCGGGGGGGGGTAATGAGCAGTTCTTC,CASSLEIAGGGNEQFF
NA,TRBJ2-5,TRBD1,TRBV10-1,TGCGCCAGCAGTGAGGGGACAGGGGTAGAGACCCAGTACTTC,CASSEGTGVETQYF
NA,TRBJ2-2,NA,TRBV7-6,TGTGCCAGCAGCTCCTACCCGGGGGAAAGCCTGCGGGAGCTGTTTTTT,CASSSYPGESLRELFF
NA,TRBJ2-5,TRBD2,TRBV11-2,TGTGCCAGCAGCTTAGCGCCTAGCGGGGACCAAGAGACCCAGTACTTC,CASSLAPSGDQETQYF
NA,TRBJ2-7,NA,TRBV4-1,TGCGCCAGCAGCCCCAAGGATTTTACGGGCGAGCAGTACTTC,CASSPKDFTGEQYF
NA,TRBJ1-5,NA,TRBV5-6,TGTGCCAGCAGCTTGAAACAGGTCAGGGTAGTACGCAATCAGCCCCAGCATTTT,CASSLKQVRVVRNQPQHF
NA,TRBJ1-4,TRBD1,TRBV29-1,TGCAGCTACGGGACAGGCAATGAAAAACTGTTTTTT,CSYGTGNEKLFF
once,TRBJ2-5,NA,TRBV28,TGTGCCAGCAGTTTAGGTGCGGCGGGCGTTGGAGAGACCCAGTACTTC,CASSLGAAGVGETQYF
few,TRBJ2-3,NA,TRBV4-3,TGCGCCAGCAGCCAAGCGGATACGCAGTATTTT,CASSQADTQYF
NA,TRBJ2-7,NA,TRBV27,TGTGCCAGCAGCGGGGGGCAGGGGAGGTACGAGCAGTACTTC,CASSGGQGRYEQYF
NA,TRBJ2-7,NA,TRBV5-1,TGCGCCAGCAGCTGGAGGGAGACCAAGTCCTACGAGCAGTACTTC,CASSWRETKSYEQYF
NA,TRBJ2-5,NA,TRBV27,TGTGCCAGCAGTCTGGCGGGTGTAAGAGAGACCCAGTACTTC,CASSLAGVRETQYF
NA,TRBJ2-5,TRBD2,TRBV2,TGTGCCAGCAGGGGACTAGCCGGATACTTC,CASRGLAGYF
few,TRBJ2-3,TRBD2,TRBV6-1,TGTGCCAGCAGTGAATGGCCTCTAGCGGGAGCCGTCCAGGCGCAGTATTTT,CASSEWPLAGAVQAQYF
NA,TRBJ2-5,TRBD1,TRBV7-2,TGTGCCAGCAGCTTAGTTGGGACAGGGGATGAACGCAGAGAGACCCAGTACTTC,CASSLVGTGDERRETQYF
NA,TRBJ2-4,NA,TRBV2,TGTGCCAGCAGGGAGGAATATCTTTGGGGGCGAGCCAAAAACATTCAGTACTTC,CASREEYLWGRAKNIQYF
NA,TRBJ1-2,TRBD1,TRBV6-5,TGTGCCAGCACACAGTGGACAGGGGGGGACTATGGCTACACCTTC,CASTQWTGGDYGYTF
NA,TRBJ2-1,NA,TRBV13,TGTGCCAGCAGCTCGATAGAAGGTGGGGGCGATGAGCAGTTCTTC,CASSSIEGGGDEQFF
NA,TRBJ2-7,TRBD2,TRBV11-2,TGTGCCAGCAGCTCGTTAGCGGGAGGGCCCTACGAGCAGTACTTC,CASSSLAGGPYEQYF
NA,TRBJ2-2,NA,TRBV7-9,TGTGCCAGCAGTTTTCTTAGCGTCGGGGGCACCGGGGAGCTGTTTTTT,CASSFLSVGGTGELFF
NA,TRBJ1-2,NA,TRBV7-2,TGTGCCAGCAGCTTAGGCGACAGCTACTATGGCTACACCTTC,CASSLGDSYYGYTF
few,TRBJ2-1,NA,TRBV7-7,TGTGCTAGCAGCCCCGAGGGTAATGCCTACAATGAGCAGTTCTTC,CASSPEGNAYNEQFF
NA,TRBJ2-1,TRBD1,TRBV29-1,TGCAGCGTTGAAGCGCCGGACAGGGGGATCTACAATGAGCAGTTCTTC,CSVEAPDRGIYNEQFF